These T cell receptor beta chains were read from a single sample in a study of cytomegalovirus exposure and HLA in healthy donors. The assay was immunoSEQ multiplex PCR, and TCRdb's table has in-frame clones only and misses some. The sample lists under 200,000 clones, approximately 78% occurring once. Sequences were obtained from PBMCs. All receptors derive from a woman in her 30s in good health and CMV-seropositive. Each CDR3 is given with its conserved first and last residue. Each record gives: clone size, V gene, J gene, D gene, CDR3 DNA, CDR3 protein. A D gene is named only where the DNA matches it firmly. Rows may omit the clone size; those that give it use once, few, many or a size class.

size: .; V: TRBV7-9; J: TRBJ1-2; D: TRBD1; DNA: TGTGCCAGCAGCCCAGGACAGGGGGCGCGCGGCTACACCTTC; CDR3: CASSPGQGARGYTF
size: .; V: TRBV6-6; J: TRBJ2-2; D: TRBD2; DNA: TGTGCCAGCACCCATAGCGGGGGGGGCACCGGGGAGCTGTTTTTT; CDR3: CASTHSGGGTGELFF
size: .; V: TRBV4-3; J: TRBJ2-5; D: .; DNA: TGCGCCAGCAGCCACTCAGGGTACCCGGCCGCGGAGACCCAGTACTTC; CDR3: CASSHSGYPAAETQYF
size: .; V: TRBV9; J: TRBJ2-1; D: TRBD2; DNA: TGTGCCAGCAGCGTAGTCGGACTAGCGGGGAGCACGGAGCAGTTCTTC; CDR3: CASSVVGLAGSTEQFF
size: .; V: TRBV11-1; J: TRBJ2-1; D: TRBD1; DNA: TGTGCCAGCAGCTTAAGGGGGCCGAGCTCCTACAATGAGCAGTTCTTC; CDR3: CASSLRGPSSYNEQFF
size: .; V: TRBV5-4; J: TRBJ1-4; D: .; DNA: TGTGCCAGCAACAAAAAGGGGGATTTTAGTGAAAAACTGTTTTTT; CDR3: CASNKKGDFSEKLFF
size: .; V: TRBV4-1; J: TRBJ1-2; D: TRBD1; DNA: TGCGCCAGCAGCCAAGAATCGACAGGGGAATATGGCTACACCTTC; CDR3: CASSQESTGEYGYTF
size: .; V: TRBV27; J: TRBJ2-1; D: TRBD1; DNA: TGTGCCAGCAGGACAGGGGGCTTGTCCTACAATGAGCAGTTCTTC; CDR3: CASRTGGLSYNEQFF
size: .; V: TRBV6-5; J: TRBJ1-2; D: .; DNA: TGTGCCAGCAGAGTTAGCGGGGGGGGTGATGGCTACACCTTC; CDR3: CASRVSGGGDGYTF
size: .; V: TRBV7-8; J: TRBJ2-1; D: .; DNA: TGTGCCAGCAGCTTAGCGCCGGGCAGTGAGGGGGTTAGACTCTACAATGAGCAGTTCTTC; CDR3: CASSLAPGSEGVRLYNEQFF
size: .; V: TRBV18; J: TRBJ2-7; D: TRBD1; DNA: TGTGCCAGCTCACTGGACAGGGATAGCTACGAGCAGTACTTC; CDR3: CASSLDRDSYEQYF
size: .; V: TRBV4-3; J: TRBJ1-4; D: .; DNA: TGCGCCAGCAGCCAAGAGGCAGTTGCAACTAATGAAAAACTGTTTTTT; CDR3: CASSQEAVATNEKLFF
size: .; V: TRBV5-1; J: TRBJ1-2; D: TRBD1; DNA: TGCGCCAGCAGCTTGAACCAGGGGGCGGTCGGCTACACCTTC; CDR3: CASSLNQGAVGYTF
size: .; V: TRBV6-5; J: TRBJ1-5; D: .; DNA: TGTGCCAGCAGTTACTCGAGGCCCGGTCAGCCCCAGCATTTT; CDR3: CASSYSRPGQPQHF
size: .; V: TRBV7-2; J: TRBJ1-2; D: TRBD1; DNA: TGTGCCAGCAGCTACGGGACAGGGATTGGCTACACCTTC; CDR3: CASSYGTGIGYTF
size: few; V: TRBV7-9; J: TRBJ1-1; D: .; DNA: TGTGCCAGCAGCTTAGGGGTACAGAACCAAGAAGCTTTCTTT; CDR3: CASSLGVQNQEAFF
size: .; V: TRBV7-9; J: TRBJ1-6; D: .; DNA: TGTGCCAGCAGTCACGAGGGCTCACCCCTCCACTTT; CDR3: CASSHEGSPLHF
size: .; V: TRBV6-1; J: TRBJ1-4; D: .; DNA: TGTGCCAGCAGTGACCTCATGAGGGCTGCAACGTTAACTAATGAAAAACTGTTTTTT; CDR3: CASSDLMRAATLTNEKLFF
size: .; V: TRBV7-2; J: TRBJ1-4; D: .; DNA: TGTGCCAGCAGCTTAGACTTAGCAACTAATGAAAAACTGTTTTTT; CDR3: CASSLDLATNEKLFF
size: once; V: TRBV5-1; J: TRBJ2-3; D: .; DNA: TGCGCCAGCAGCAGGAGGGTCTCCACAGATACGCAGTATTTT; CDR3: CASSRRVSTDTQYF
size: few; V: TRBV2; J: TRBJ1-1; D: TRBD1; DNA: TGTGCCAGCAGTACTGACAGGGGCTGGGGTGAAGCTTTCTTT; CDR3: CASSTDRGWGEAFF
size: few; V: TRBV6-6; J: TRBJ2-7; D: TRBD1; DNA: TGTGCCAGCAGTTACTCGGGACAGGCCGCCTACTACGAGCAGTACTTC; CDR3: CASSYSGQAAYYEQYF
size: few; V: TRBV19; J: TRBJ2-7; D: .; DNA: TGTGCCAGTAGTATTGGACGGAGGAACCTCTACGAGCAGTACTTC; CDR3: CASSIGRRNLYEQYF
size: .; V: TRBV6-5; J: TRBJ1-2; D: TRBD1; DNA: TGTGCCAGCAGCCCGAGGACAGGCTATGGCTACACCTTC; CDR3: CASSPRTGYGYTF
size: few; V: TRBV7-9; J: TRBJ2-7; D: .; DNA: TGTGCCAGCAGCCCCCTCCGCGAGCAGTACTTC; CDR3: CASSPLREQYF
size: .; V: TRBV9; J: TRBJ1-3; D: .; DNA: TGTGCCAGCAGCGTAGCTCAGGCCGGAGGAAACACCATATATTTT; CDR3: CASSVAQAGGNTIYF
size: .; V: TRBV2; J: TRBJ1-6; D: .; DNA: TGTGCCAGCAGTGAAGACCCCAGGATACCCTATAATTCACCCCTCCACTTT; CDR3: CASSEDPRIPYNSPLHF
size: .; V: TRBV2; J: TRBJ1-1; D: .; DNA: TGTGCCAGCACCCTGGACTTGGGGGCTTTCTTT; CDR3: CASTLDLGAFF
size: once; V: TRBV4-1; J: TRBJ1-5; D: .; DNA: TGCGCCAGCAGCCTATACGGGGGTGGGAATCAGCCCCAGCATTTT; CDR3: CASSLYGGGNQPQHF
size: .; V: TRBV2; J: TRBJ2-5; D: .; DNA: TGTGCCAGCAGTGAAAACAGAGAGACCCAGTACTTC; CDR3: CASSENRETQYF
size: .; V: TRBV6-1; J: TRBJ1-1; D: .; DNA: TGTGCCAGCAGTATTCGGGGGGGTATAAACACTGAAGCTTTCTTT; CDR3: CASSIRGGINTEAFF
size: .; V: TRBV7-2; J: TRBJ1-1; D: TRBD1; DNA: TGTGCCAGCAGCTTAGGGACAGGGCTGTACACTGAAGCTTTCTTT; CDR3: CASSLGTGLYTEAFF
size: .; V: TRBV27; J: TRBJ1-5; D: TRBD1; DNA: TGTGCCAGCAGTAAGATCGGGACAGGGAATCAGCCCCAGCATTTT; CDR3: CASSKIGTGNQPQHF
size: .; V: TRBV9; J: TRBJ2-7; D: .; DNA: TGTGCCAGCAGCGTAGCTGGGGGCCACGAGCAGTACTTC; CDR3: CASSVAGGHEQYF
size: .; V: TRBV5-8; J: TRBJ1-5; D: .; DNA: TGTGCCAGCAGCCGGGACATAGGGCAGCCCCAGCATTTT; CDR3: CASSRDIGQPQHF
size: .; V: TRBV10-3; J: TRBJ1-1; D: .; DNA: TGTGCCATCCGAAAGCAATTGAACACTGAAGCTTTCTTT; CDR3: CAIRKQLNTEAFF
size: .; V: TRBV27; J: TRBJ2-2; D: TRBD1; DNA: TGTGCCAGCAGTCCTCAGCAGGGGGCTTACGGGGAGCTGTTTTTT; CDR3: CASSPQQGAYGELFF
size: .; V: TRBV18; J: TRBJ1-2; D: .; DNA: TGTGCCAGCTCATTCGGGTTTTATGGCTACACCTTC; CDR3: CASSFGFYGYTF
size: few; V: TRBV5-4; J: TRBJ2-3; D: TRBD2; DNA: TGTGCCAGCAGCTCCGCTAGCGGGGGGGCCTGGAATACGCAGTATTTT; CDR3: CASSSASGGAWNTQYF
size: .; V: TRBV15; J: TRBJ1-1; D: TRBD1; DNA: TGTGCCACCAGCGGACAGGGGAGCACTGAAGCTTTCTTT; CDR3: CATSGQGSTEAFF
size: .; V: TRBV9; J: TRBJ2-5; D: .; DNA: TGTGCCAGCAGCGTAGAGGCTAGGTACCAAGAGACCCAGTACTTC; CDR3: CASSVEARYQETQYF